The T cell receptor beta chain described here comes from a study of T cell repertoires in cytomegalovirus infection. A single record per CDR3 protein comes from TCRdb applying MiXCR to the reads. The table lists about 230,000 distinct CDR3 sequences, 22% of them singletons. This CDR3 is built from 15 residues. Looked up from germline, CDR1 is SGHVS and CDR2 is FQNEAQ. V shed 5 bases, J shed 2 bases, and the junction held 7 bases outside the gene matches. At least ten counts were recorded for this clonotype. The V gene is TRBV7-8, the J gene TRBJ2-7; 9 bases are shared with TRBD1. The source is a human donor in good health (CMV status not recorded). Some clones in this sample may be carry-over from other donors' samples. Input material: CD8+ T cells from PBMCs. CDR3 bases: TGTGCCAGCAGCCCAGGGACAGGGCGGACCTACGAGCAGTACTTC. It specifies CASSPGTGRTYEQYF.